This TCR beta chain was obtained from a study of blood T cell repertoires in COVID-19. Symptom resolution, clearance, or two negative PCRs marked donors in Cohort 3 as recovered. Germline CDR1 LGHNA, CDR2 YSLEER. The CDR3 extends over 13 amino acids. Trimming removed 1 base at V and 6 bases at J, with 4 bases between. The repertoire was sequenced with immunoSEQ multiplex PCR; TCRdb's copy has only in-frame clones and lacks some. The sample lists a few hundred thousand clones, more than 85% occurring once. The TCR comes from a woman in her thirties who had recovered from COVID-19. The rearrangement uses TRBV4-3 and TRBJ1-6; no clear D. Sequences were obtained from PBMCs or T cells enriched from blood (not recorded which). The CDR3 DNA sequence: TGCGCCAGCAGCCAAGCCGGTAATTCACCCCTCCACTTT. Its protein product is CASSQAGNSPLHF.